Sequencing of this TCR beta chain was carried out in a study of breast tumors, draining lymph nodes, adjacent tissues (dated by TCRdb to about 2016). With regard to the full study: In breast cancer patients, the study compared the TCR beta repertoires of tumor, adjacent nontumor tissue and axillary lymph nodes. The study aimed to assess the relationships and possible T-cell exchange between tumor, surrounding tissue and draining lymph node repertoires in human breast cancer. General conclusions and limits of the study: The study presented the conclusion that tumor T cells originate in lymph nodes as consistent with a hypothesis, not as something directly demonstrated. T-cell repertoire diversity in tumors was found to be lower than in lymph nodes but higher than in nontumor tissue, and preferential V and J gene usage was observed. Tumor and nontumor tissue repertoires were found to be significantly more similar in luminal-like than in basal-like breast cancer. The data were judged consistent with most tumor T cells deriving from the lymph node and then expanding within tumor tissue.

The sequencer was an Illumina HiSeq 2000. TCR beta chain libraries were generated through multiplex PCR amplification. The amplified TCR beta chain products were analyzed by high-throughput sequencing. Clones were called with MiXCR by TCRdb after fastp trimmed the public reads at Q25, and only in-frame beta chains were retained. Rows are combined by CDR3 protein, so each entry shows the most common genes and DNA. The sample table records about 180,000 distinct CDR3 sequences; approximately 30% of these occur just once. The top ten clones comprise 3.5% to 4.5% of the sample. Lymph node samples were obtained from the axillary draining lymph nodes of breast cancer patients. CDR1 and CDR2, looked up from the germline V gene, are SGHTA and FQGTGA. The CDR3 numbers 10 residues from cysteine through phenylalanine. The entry retains the CDR3 DNA only, 30 bases that are in frame from base 1. Regarding this clonotype: This clone's antigen is unknown. Compared with germline, one end of the junction differs, possibly owing to a read error.

The TCR was taken from a female donor with breast cancer. Some clones in this sample may be carry-over from other donors' samples. Sequences were obtained from axillary lymph node tissue. Here the chain combines TRBV7-3 and TRBJ2-3; the D gene assignment is ambiguous. The CDR3 sequence is CASSPPDTDF. The DNA sequence is TGTGCCAGCAGCCCGCCGGATACAGATTTT.